The 15 T cell receptor beta chains below all came from one sample that was sequenced in a study of persistence of HIV-infected CD4 T cells. An overlapping HIV-1 Gag peptide pool stimulated these cells at 0.75 to 1 ug/peptide/mL. Sorting of responding CD4+ T cells relied on upregulated CD40 ligand together with CD69. No antigen has been identified for these receptors. The libraries were made with immunoSEQ version 4 in survey mode. The protocol was immunoSEQ multiplex PCR, while the TCRdb copy is restricted to in-frame clones and leaves out a portion. The sample lists around 26,000 clones, 74% occurring once. This specimen consisted of CD4+ T cells sorted from PBMCs after approximately 19-hour stimulation, obtained from a patient who received antiretroviral therapy. The source is an adult man with HIV who was CMV-seropositive.

Only a few counts were recorded for this clone. This chain connects TRBV28 to TRBJ1-5, with a tentative D call TRBD1 (6 bases). Trimming removed 7 bases at V and 4 bases at J, with 23 bases between. Germline V gene lookup returns CDR1 MDHEN and CDR2 SYDVKM. The CDR3 totals 17 residues. The CDR3: CASTSSSGRGANQPQHF. The CDR3 DNA reads as TGTGCCAGCACTTCTAGCTCGGGCAGGGGTGCAAATCAGCCCCAGCATTTT.

V and J are TRBV5-1 and TRBJ1-1, with 7 bases fitting TRBD1. V dropped 3 bases and J dropped 2; count of bases not matched to a gene: 4. CDR3 length equals 14 residues. Germline-derived CDR1 and CDR2 are SGHRS and YFSETQ. The CDR3 spells CASSSRQGNTEAFF. CDR3 nucleotide sequence: TGCGCCAGCAGCTCTCGACAGGGCAACACTGAAGCTTTCTTT.

V and J are TRBV30 and TRBJ2-2; D might be TRBD1 or TRBD2, each matching 5 bases. The germline CDR1 and CDR2 sequences are GTSNPN and SVGIG (reference sequence). This CDR3 is 12 amino acids long. Trimming shortened V by 4 bases and J by 4 bases, and 7 bases separated the two germline ends. The CDR3 DNA is TGTGCCTGGACAGGGAGCACCGGGGAGCTGTTTTTT. Its translation: CAWTGSTGELFF.

This rearrangement joins TRBV15 to TRBJ2-7, with unresolved D. Germline V lookup: CDR1 LNHNV, CDR2 YYDKDF (reference sequence). This CDR3 comprises 13 residues. V was trimmed by 5 bases and J by 6 bases, leaving 14 bases between them. The CDR3 loop is CATSRGARFEQYF. As DNA, the CDR3 is TGTGCCACCAGCCGCGGAGCCAGGTTCGAGCAGTACTTC.

The V call is TRBV6-5, the J call TRBJ2-7; TRBD1 matches 7 bases. The V gene's germline CDR1 is MNHEY and CDR2 SVGAGI. The CDR3 totals 12 residues. With 7 bases clipped from V and 2 bases from J, the junction kept 2 bases outside the gene matches. CDR3 sequence: CASTGTAYEQYF. The CDR3 DNA follows: TGTGCCAGCACTGGGACAGCCTACGAGCAGTACTTC.

This chain connects TRBV12-5 to TRBJ2-4; the match to TRBD2 covers 11 bases. The CDR3 totals 16 residues. V trimming: 0 bases; J trimming: 8 bases; junction bases outside the gene matches: 6. Germline V lookup: CDR1 LGHNT, CDR2 FRNRAP. The CDR3 sequence is CASGLVLAGGPDIQYF. The CDR3 bases are TGTGCTAGTGGTTTGGTATTAGCGGGGGGGCCGGACATTCAGTACTTC.

V is TRBV27 and J is TRBJ2-7; D possibly corresponds to TRBD1 (7 bases). CDR3 length equals 15 residues. The V gene lost 5 bases and the J gene lost 0 bases, with 14 bases spanning the gap. Germline CDR1 reads MNHEY; CDR2 reads SMNVEV (reference sequence). This chain's CDR3 is CASSMQGGSSYEQYF. CDR3 nucleotide sequence: TGTGCCAGCAGTATGCAGGGGGGTAGCTCCTACGAGCAGTACTTC.

This rearrangement joins TRBV27 to TRBJ2-3; D perhaps matches TRBD1 (6 bases). Between the trimmed V and J ends, which lost 5 bases and 8 bases, there was a span of 14 bases. Looked up from germline, CDR1 is MNHEY and CDR2 is SMNVEV (reference sequence). The CDR3 is 13 residues long. The CDR3 nucleotides read TGTGCCAGCAGTATTCAGGGGTTTAGTACGCAGTATTTT. Its translation: CASSIQGFSTQYF.

The chain carries TRBV2 and TRBJ1-1; 10 bases are shared with TRBD1. CDR3 length: 14 residues. Germline assignment: CDR1 SNHLY and CDR2 FYNNEI. V shed 7 bases and J 8 bases; nucleotides not matched to a gene: 10. The CDR3 sequence: CASTSGTGVGEAFF. CDR3 nucleotides: TGTGCCAGCACTTCCGGGACAGGGGTTGGAGAAGCTTTCTTT.

This clone has only a few counts. V usage is TRBV3-1 (or the pseudogene TRBV3-2) and J usage is TRBJ1-2; D ambiguous. V dropped 1 base and J dropped 3 bases, with 9 bases sitting between them. The germline V gene encodes CDR1 LGHDT and CDR2 YNNKEL (reference sequence). CDR3 length equals 14 residues. CDR3 coding DNA: TGTGCCAGCAGCCAAGGTCCGTCACACTATGGCTACACCTTC. Protein: CASSQGPSHYGYTF.

The chain uses TRBV2 and TRBJ1-2, with 8 bases matching TRBD1. V lost 2 bases to trimming and J lost 7 bases; unmatched junction nucleotides: 12. The CDR3 runs to 16 residues. Germline values: CDR1 SNHLY, CDR2 FYNNEI. The CDR3 sequence: CASSEWGTGTGSGYTF. The CDR3, as DNA: TGTGCCAGCAGTGAATGGGGTACAGGGACAGGATCTGGCTACACCTTC.

CDR3 bases: TGCGCCAGCAGCTGGACAGGGGGCTACACCGGGGAGCTGTTTTTT. As protein: CASSWTGGYTGELFF. The V and J genes are TRBV5-1 and TRBJ2-2; 11 bases fit TRBD1. The CDR3 runs to 15 residues. Trimming at V came to 3 bases and at J to 3 bases, leaving 1 base not matched to a gene. Per germline, CDR1 SGHRS and CDR2 YFSETQ. The complete variable domain, with remaining parts taken from reference TRBV5-1 and TRBJ2-2, reads KAGVTQTPRYLIKTRGQQVTLSCSPISGHRSVSWYQQTPGQGLQFLFEYFSETQRNKGNFPGRFSGRQFSNSRSEMNVSTLELGDSALYLCASSWTGGYTGELFFGEGSRLTVL.

This clone has only a few counts. The chain recombines TRBV19 with TRBJ1-6; 9 nucleotides line up with TRBD1. The CDR3 runs to 16 residues. CDR1 is LNHDA, CDR2 SQIVND, per germline (reference sequence). Trimming removed 3 bases from V and 9 bases from J; junction bases left unmatched: 9. The CDR3 loop reads CASSMEGQGTGSPLHF. For the CDR3, the DNA is TGTGCCAGTAGTATGGAAGGACAGGGGACGGGTTCACCCCTCCACTTT.

The V gene is TRBV10-2, the J gene TRBJ2-7, with TRBD1 identical over 8 bases. J lost 2 bases, V lost 3 bases, and 9 bases had no gene match. Germline-derived CDR1 and CDR2 are WSHSY and SAAADI. This CDR3 comprises 16 residues. CDR3 bases: TGCGCCAGCAGTGAACGCAGGGGGCATTTTGCCTACGAGCAGTACTTC. Its protein is CASSERRGHFAYEQYF.

This clone has only one observation. The chain employs TRBV10-3 and TRBJ1-3; D might be TRBD1 (6 bases). This CDR3 contains 16 residues. In germline, CDR1 is ENHRY, CDR2 SYGVKD. V was shortened by 8 bases and J by 0 bases, with 17 bases between the two germline ends. The chain's CDR3 is CAIRGHGASSGNTIYF. The CDR3 DNA reads TGTGCCATCCGGGGACACGGGGCAAGCTCTGGAAACACCATATATTTT.